This TCR beta chain was recorded in a study of human T cells and chemical hapten exposure. Concerning this clonotype: Its antigen is still unknown.

TCRdb called the RACE reads again in MiXCR, with one record for every CDR3 protein. The sample holds more than 80,000 distinct CDR3 sequences, under 14% seen once. Time point meaning: pre-sensitization, week 0. The treatment here: therapeutic diphenylcyclopropenone sensitization with weekly scalp DPC. The CDR3 totals 15 residues. The V gene lost 3 bases and the J gene lost 2 bases, with 14 bases spanning the gap. Germline CDR1 is SNHLY and CDR2 is FYNNEI. General study points: There was a positive correlation between PT1 expanded TCR counts and patch test score.

The chain joins TRBV2 to TRBJ2-7, with D perhaps TRBD1 or TRBD2 (6 bases each). The TCR sequence derives from a woman in her sixties with alopecia areata. Some clones in this sample may be carry-over from other donors' samples. Sequences were derived from whole blood, sampled in connection with sensitization to the hapten diphenylcyclopropenone (DPC). CDR3 nucleotides: TGTGCCAGCAGTGATTCCGGGGGCTGGGCCTACGAGCAGTACTTC. Protein: CASSDSGGWAYEQYF. The variable domain in full, with the rest retrieved from reference TRBV2 and TRBJ2-7, is EPEVTQTPSHQVTQMGQEVILRCVPISNHLYFYWYRQILGQKVEFLVSFYNNEISEKSEIFDDQFSVERPDGSNFTLKIRSTKLEDSAMYFCASSDSGGWAYEQYFGPGTRLTVT.